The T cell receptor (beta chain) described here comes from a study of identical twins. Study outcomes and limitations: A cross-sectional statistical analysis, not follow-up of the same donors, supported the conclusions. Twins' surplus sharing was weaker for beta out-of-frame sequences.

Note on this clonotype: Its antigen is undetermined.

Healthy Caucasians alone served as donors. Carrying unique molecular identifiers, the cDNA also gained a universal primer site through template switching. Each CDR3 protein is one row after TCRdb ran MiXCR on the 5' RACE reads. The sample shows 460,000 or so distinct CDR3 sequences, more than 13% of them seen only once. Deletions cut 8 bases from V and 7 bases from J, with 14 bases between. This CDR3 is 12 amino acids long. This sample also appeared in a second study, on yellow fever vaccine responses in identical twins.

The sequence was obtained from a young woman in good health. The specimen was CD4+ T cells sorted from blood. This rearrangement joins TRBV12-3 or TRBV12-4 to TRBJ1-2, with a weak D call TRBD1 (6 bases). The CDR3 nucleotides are TGTGCCAGCTTCGGGGGGCGGGGTGGCTACACCTTC. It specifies CASFGGRGGYTF.